The TCR beta chain under discussion was sequenced for a study of blood T cells in healthy people across ages. Germline trimming cut 1 base from V and 6 bases from J; bases unmatched to any gene: 21. CDR3 length: 19 residues. CDR1 is SQVTM and CDR2 is ANQGSEA in the germline V gene. This clonotype was seen at least ten times. Together with a sample-barcoded 5' primer, a J-beta primer mix was included in a second PCR lasting roughly 6 to 12 cycles. TCRdb processed the 5' RACE reads anew with MiXCR; each CDR3 protein has one entry. Of hundreds of thousands of distinct CDR3 sequences listed, approximately 30% are singletons.

The rearrangement uses TRBV29-1 and TRBJ2-3, with 8 bases that match TRBD2. This sequence originates from a woman at least 80 years old in good health. The sample comprised blood. The CDR3 reads CSVEGTPEIAGPTRDTQYF. The CDR3 DNA is TGCAGCGTTGAAGGAACGCCCGAAATAGCGGGGCCAACTCGGGATACGCAGTATTTT.